This T cell receptor (beta chain) was recorded in a study of early T cells in non-severe SARS-CoV-2 infection. Tagging with unique molecular identifiers was applied to individual cDNA molecules. In TCRdb, the 5' RACE reads were re-called with MiXCR into one record per CDR3 protein. The table lists 29,000 or so distinct CDR3 sequences, about 5% of them singletons. Germline V gives CDR1 LGHNA, CDR2 YNFKEQ. Trimming pared 0 bases from V and 3 bases from J, leaving 5 bases between. This CDR3 spans 14 amino acids. The sequence was obtained from an adult who was a healthcare worker with PCR-confirmed SARS-CoV-2 infection or an uninfected control (not recorded which). The sample was whole blood. The V gene is TRBV4-2, the J gene TRBJ2-2, with D hard to call. The DNA for the CDR3 is TGTGCCAGCAGCCAAGATAGCTACACCGGGGAGCTGTTTTTT. It translates to CASSQDSYTGELFF.